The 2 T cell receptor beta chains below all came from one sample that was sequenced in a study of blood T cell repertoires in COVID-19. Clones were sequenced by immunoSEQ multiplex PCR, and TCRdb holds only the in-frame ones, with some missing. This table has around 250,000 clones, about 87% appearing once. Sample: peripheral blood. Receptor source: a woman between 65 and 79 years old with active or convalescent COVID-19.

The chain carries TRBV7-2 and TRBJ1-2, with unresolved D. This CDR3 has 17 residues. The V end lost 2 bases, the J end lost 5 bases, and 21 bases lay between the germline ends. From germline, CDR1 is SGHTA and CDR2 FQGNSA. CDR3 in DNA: TGTGCCAGCAGCTTAAAATGGGAGCGGGTCCCGGTATATGGCTACACCTTC. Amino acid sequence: CASSLKWERVPVYGYTF. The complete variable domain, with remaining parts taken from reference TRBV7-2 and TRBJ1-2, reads GAGVSQSPSNKVTEKGKDVELRCDPISGHTALYWYRQSLGQGLEFLIYFQGNSAPDKSGLPSDRFSAERTGGSVSTLTIQRTQQEDSAVYLCASSLKWERVPVYGYTFGSGTRLTVV.

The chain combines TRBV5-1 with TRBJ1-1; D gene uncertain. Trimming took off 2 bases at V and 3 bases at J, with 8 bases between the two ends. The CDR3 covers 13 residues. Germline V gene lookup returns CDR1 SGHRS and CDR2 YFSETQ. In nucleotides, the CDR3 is TGCGCCAGCAGCTTTGAGGAGTACACTGAAGCTTTCTTT. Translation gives CASSFEEYTEAFF. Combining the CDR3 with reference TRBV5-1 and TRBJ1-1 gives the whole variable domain KAGVTQTPRYLIKTRGQQVTLSCSPISGHRSVSWYQQTPGQGLQFLFEYFSETQRNKGNFPGRFSGRQFSNSRSEMNVSTLELGDSALYLCASSFEEYTEAFFGQGTRLTVV.